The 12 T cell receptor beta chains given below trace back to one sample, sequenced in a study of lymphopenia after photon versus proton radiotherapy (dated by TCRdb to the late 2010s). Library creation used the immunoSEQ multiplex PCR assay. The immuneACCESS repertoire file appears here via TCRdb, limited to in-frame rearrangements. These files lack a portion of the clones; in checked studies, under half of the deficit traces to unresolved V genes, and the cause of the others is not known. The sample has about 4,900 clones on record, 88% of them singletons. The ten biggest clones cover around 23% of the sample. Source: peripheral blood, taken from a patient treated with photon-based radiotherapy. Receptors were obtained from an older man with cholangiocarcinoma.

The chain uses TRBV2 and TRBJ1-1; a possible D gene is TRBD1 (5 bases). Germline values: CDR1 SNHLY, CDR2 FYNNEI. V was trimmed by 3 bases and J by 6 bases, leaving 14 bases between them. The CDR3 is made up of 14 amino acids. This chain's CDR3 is CASSEGHQSPEAFF. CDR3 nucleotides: TGTGCCAGCAGTGAGGGGCATCAGTCTCCTGAAGCTTTCTTT.

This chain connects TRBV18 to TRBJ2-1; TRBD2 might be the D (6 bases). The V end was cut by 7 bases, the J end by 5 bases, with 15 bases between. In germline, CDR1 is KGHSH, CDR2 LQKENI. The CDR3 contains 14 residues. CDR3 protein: CASYRTEGNNEQFF. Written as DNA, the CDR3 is TGTGCCAGCTATAGGACGGAGGGGAACAATGAGCAGTTCTTC.

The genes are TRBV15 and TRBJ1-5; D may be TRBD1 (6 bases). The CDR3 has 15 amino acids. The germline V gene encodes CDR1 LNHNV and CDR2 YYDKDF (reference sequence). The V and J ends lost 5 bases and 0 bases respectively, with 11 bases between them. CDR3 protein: CATSPTGNSNQPQHF. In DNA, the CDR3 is TGTGCCACCAGCCCGACAGGTAATAGCAATCAGCCCCAGCATTTT.

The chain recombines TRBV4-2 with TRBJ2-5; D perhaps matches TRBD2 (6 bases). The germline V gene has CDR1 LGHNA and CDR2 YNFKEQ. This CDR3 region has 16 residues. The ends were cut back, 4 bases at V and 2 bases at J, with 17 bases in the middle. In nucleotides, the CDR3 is TGTGCCAGCAGCCGCGGGGCCTTAACGACGCAAGAGACCCAGTACTTC. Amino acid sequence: CASSRGALTTQETQYF.

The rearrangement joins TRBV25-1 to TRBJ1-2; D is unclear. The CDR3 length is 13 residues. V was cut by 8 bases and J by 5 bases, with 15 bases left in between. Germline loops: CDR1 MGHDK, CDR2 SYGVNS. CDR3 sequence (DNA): TGTGCCAGCTCCGACCAGGAGCGATATGGCTACACCTTC. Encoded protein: CASSDQERYGYTF.

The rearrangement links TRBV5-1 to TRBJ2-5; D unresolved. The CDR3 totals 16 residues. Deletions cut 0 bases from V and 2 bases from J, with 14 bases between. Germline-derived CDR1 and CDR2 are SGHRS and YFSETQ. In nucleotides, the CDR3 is TGCGCCAGCAGCTTGGGGGAACCTTTGGGGCAAGAGACCCAGTACTTC. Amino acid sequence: CASSLGEPLGQETQYF.

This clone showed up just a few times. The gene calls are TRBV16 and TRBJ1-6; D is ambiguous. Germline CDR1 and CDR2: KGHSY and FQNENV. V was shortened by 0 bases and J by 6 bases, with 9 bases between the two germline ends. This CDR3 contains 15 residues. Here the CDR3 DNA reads TGTGCCAGCAGCCAATCCCCAGGAGCTAATTCACCCCTCCACTTT. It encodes CASSQSPGANSPLHF.

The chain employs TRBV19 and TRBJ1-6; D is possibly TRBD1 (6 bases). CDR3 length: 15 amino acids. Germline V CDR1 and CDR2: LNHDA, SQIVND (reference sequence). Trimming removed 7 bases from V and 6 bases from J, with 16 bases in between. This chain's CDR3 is CASNKRDRINSPLHF. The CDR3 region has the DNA TGTGCCAGTAACAAGCGAGACAGGATTAATTCACCCCTCCACTTT.

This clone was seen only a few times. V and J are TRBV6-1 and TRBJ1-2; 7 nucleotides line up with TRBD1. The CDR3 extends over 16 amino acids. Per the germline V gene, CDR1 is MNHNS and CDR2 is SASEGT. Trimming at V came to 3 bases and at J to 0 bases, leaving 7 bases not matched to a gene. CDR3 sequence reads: CASSEGQPSSNYGYTF. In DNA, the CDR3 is TGTGCCAGCAGTGAGGGACAGCCCTCATCTAACTATGGCTACACCTTC.

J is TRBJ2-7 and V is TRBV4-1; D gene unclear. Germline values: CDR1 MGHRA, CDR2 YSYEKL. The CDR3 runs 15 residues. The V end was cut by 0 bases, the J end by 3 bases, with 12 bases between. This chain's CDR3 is CASSQDSTVDYEQYF. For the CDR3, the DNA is TGCGCCAGCAGCCAAGATAGCACCGTGGACTACGAGCAGTACTTC.

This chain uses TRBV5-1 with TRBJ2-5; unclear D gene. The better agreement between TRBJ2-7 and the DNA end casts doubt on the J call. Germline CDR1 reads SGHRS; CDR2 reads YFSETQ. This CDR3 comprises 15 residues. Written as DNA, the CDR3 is TGCGCCAGCAGCCCAGGACGGACCCTTAACTACGAGCAGTACTTC. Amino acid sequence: CASSPGRTLNYEQYF.

CDR3 protein: CAWRRVSGNTIYF. The CDR3 DNA reads TGTGCCTGGAGACGGGTCTCTGGAAACACCATATATTTT. V gene TRBV30 combines with J gene TRBJ1-3; no clear D. Between the trimmed V and J ends, which lost 3 bases and 0 bases, there was a span of 6 bases. The CDR3 is 13 residues long. Germline-derived CDR1 and CDR2 are GTSNPN and SVGIG (reference sequence).